These 14 T cell receptor beta chains were sequenced from one sample in a study of T cell repertoires in cytomegalovirus infection. MiXCR was run by TCRdb on the reads, yielding one entry per CDR3 protein. The table records roughly 640,000 distinct CDR3 sequences, roughly 24% of them present only once. The sample comprised CD8+ T cells from PBMCs. Receptor source: a human donor in good health (CMV status not recorded). Some clones in this sample may be carry-over from other donors' samples.

A few counts support this clonotype. The chain has TRBV10-3 and TRBJ2-1, with D maybe TRBD1 (6 bases). This CDR3 contains 13 residues. V lost 3 bases, J lost 10 bases, and 13 bases lay in between. Germline V gene sequence: CDR1 ENHRY, CDR2 SYGVKD. The CDR3 loop reads CAISDHRDGEQFF. The CDR3 coding sequence is TGTGCCATCAGTGATCACAGGGATGGCGAGCAGTTCTTC.

This clonotype was counted at least ten times. The chain is built from TRBV28 and TRBJ2-1; 12 bases fit TRBD2. The junction had 3 bases not matched to a gene; V was cut back by 6 bases and J by 3 bases. Germline CDR1 reads MDHEN; CDR2 reads SYDVKM. The CDR3 length is 15 residues. The CDR3 DNA reads as TGTGCCAGCAGCCCGGGACTAGCGGGCTACAATGAGCAGTTCTTC. Protein product: CASSPGLAGYNEQFF.

In this sample, this clonotype turned up a few times. The CDR3 here is CASSQGRYYGYTF. DNA of the CDR3: TGTGCCAGCAGCCAAGGACGCTACTATGGCTACACCTTC. This chain uses TRBV14 with TRBJ1-2; D not certain. CDR1 is SGHDN, CDR2 FVKESK, per germline. The length of the CDR3 is 13 residues. The V end was cut by 1 base, the J end by 3 bases, with 6 bases between.

The CDR3 protein is CSVERDSYNEQFF. The CDR3, as DNA: TGCAGCGTTGAACGGGACAGTTACAATGAGCAGTTCTTC. This sequence joins TRBV29-1 and TRBJ2-1, with 7 bases identical to TRBD1. CDR1 and CDR2 from the germline V gene are SQVTM and ANQGSEA. Unmatched junction bases numbered 2, after V lost 2 bases and J lost 4 bases. The CDR3 runs to 13 residues.

This clonotype was detected only a few times. This chain uses TRBV15 with TRBJ2-5; the D is unclear. Looked up from germline, CDR1 is LNHNV and CDR2 is YYDKDF (reference sequence). Trimming cost V 0 bases and J 1 base, with 9 bases left between them. The CDR3 runs to 15 residues. The CDR3 nucleotides are TGTGCCACCAGCAGAGAAGGCAGACTCCAAGAGACCCAGTACTTC. Translating it yields CATSREGRLQETQYF.

This chain uses TRBV3-1 with TRBJ2-7; D unclear. The CDR3 extends over 13 amino acids. Trimming took 2 bases from V and 3 from J, leaving 8 bases between them. Germline CDR1 and CDR2: LGHDT and YNNKEL (reference sequence). CDR3 residues: CASSQPASYEQYF. The CDR3 DNA is TGTGCCAGCAGCCAACCGGCCAGCTACGAGCAGTACTTC.

This clonotype was counted between two and nine times. The rearrangement uses TRBV20-1 and TRBJ2-7; possible D gene TRBD2, 6 bases. Per the germline V gene, CDR1 is DFQATT and CDR2 is SNEGSKA (reference sequence). The CDR3 covers 10 residues. With 5 bases removed from V and 6 bases from J, the gap between germline ends came to 8 bases. CDR3 sequence reads: CSALGGEQYV. The CDR3 DNA reads TGCAGTGCTTTGGGGGGCGAGCAGTACGTC.

Only a few counts were recorded for this clonotype. V usage is TRBV5-1 and J usage is TRBJ2-5; TRBD2 matches 14 bases. J lost 5 bases, V lost 7 bases, and 16 bases had no gene match. Per the germline V gene, CDR1 is SGHRS and CDR2 is YFSETQ. The CDR3 has 18 residues. This chain's CDR3 is CASEMTSGGARFAETQYF. The CDR3 DNA reads as TGCGCCAGCGAAATGACTAGCGGGGGGGCCAGATTCGCGGAGACCCAGTACTTC. Variable domain in full (rest from reference TRBV5-1 and TRBJ2-5): KAGVTQTPRYLIKTRGQQVTLSCSPISGHRSVSWYQQTPGQGLQFLFEYFSETQRNKGNFPGRFSGRQFSNSRSEMNVSTLELGDSALYLCASEMTSGGARFAETQYFGPGTRLLVL.

This clonotype has just a few counts. V gene TRBV23-1 combines with J gene TRBJ2-7, with TRBD2 identical over 9 bases. TRBV23-1 counts as an open reading frame of uncertain function. CDR3 length equals 14 residues. V was pared by 3 bases and J by 7 bases, with 7 bases of the junction left unmatched. The CDR3: CASSQTSGGGEQYV. CDR3 DNA sequence: TGCGCCAGCAGTCAGACTAGCGGTGGGGGAGAGCAGTACGTC.

This chain links TRBV14 with TRBJ1-2; D remains ambiguous. With 4 bases removed from V and 5 bases from J, the gap between germline ends came to 11 bases. The V gene's germline CDR1 is SGHDN and CDR2 FVKESK. There are 13 residues in the CDR3. DNA of the CDR3: TGTGCCAGCAGCCGCGGTGAGGGATATGGCTACACCTTC. Protein sequence: CASSRGEGYGYTF. The full variable domain, rest sourced from reference TRBV14 and TRBJ1-2, is EAGVTQFPSHSVIEKGQTVTLRCDPISGHDNLYWYRRVMGKEIKFLLHFVKESKQDESGMPNNRFLAERTGGTYSTLKVQPAELEDSGVYFCASSRGEGYGYTFGSGTRLTVV.

The chain links TRBV11-2 to TRBJ2-1, with 8 bases matching TRBD2. J lost 4 bases, V lost 4 bases, and 15 bases had no gene match. Germline V gene lookup returns CDR1 SGHAT and CDR2 FQNNGV. CDR3 length: 18 amino acids. The CDR3 is CASSSPTSTGGPYNEQFF. CDR3 coding DNA: TGTGCCAGCAGCTCCCCAACATCGACGGGGGGGCCTTACAATGAGCAGTTCTTC.

The table lists this clonotype with a count of one. The chain carries TRBV15 and TRBJ2-1, with TRBD1 as a possible D gene (5 bases). CDR3 length: 15 residues. Trimming stripped 6 bases from V and 8 bases from J, with 20 bases between. Germline CDR1 reads LNHNV; CDR2 reads YYDKDF (reference sequence). CDR3 region: CATSGVIGVNDEQFF. For the CDR3, the DNA is TGTGCCACCAGTGGAGTCATAGGGGTCAATGATGAGCAGTTCTTC.

This chain joins TRBV7-9 and TRBJ2-7, with D possibly TRBD1 on 6 matching bases. Germline CDR1 and CDR2: SEHNR and FQNEAQ (reference sequence). V lost 4 bases, J lost 5 bases, and 15 bases lay in between. The CDR3 contains 14 residues. The CDR3 reads CASSSVDNRDEQYV. The CDR3 DNA reads as TGTGCCAGCAGCTCCGTCGACAACAGGGACGAGCAGTACGTC.

Concerning this clonotype itself: A much larger clone sits a single nucleotide away, making a read error possible. The genes are TRBV7-3 and TRBJ2-1, with 11 bases identical to TRBD2. Per germline, CDR1 SGHTA and CDR2 FQGTGA. V trimming: 5 bases; J trimming: 8 bases; junction bases outside the gene matches: 8. This CDR3 has 15 amino acids. CDR3 bases: TGTGCCAGCAGCACCGTAGCGGGGGGGCGGGATGAGCAGTTCTTC. It encodes CASSTVAGGRDEQFF.